The rows below give T cell receptor beta chains drawn from one sample of a study of blood T cell repertoires in COVID-19. Sequencing was performed with immunoSEQ multiplex PCR; in TCRdb, only in-frame clones are kept and a portion is missing. Of roughly 240,000 clones in the sample, 75% to 90% were seen once. Sequenced material: PBMCs or T cells enriched from blood (not recorded which). The receptors were gathered from a man between 50 and 59 years old who had been exposed to COVID-19. CDR3s include the opening cysteine and the closing phenylalanine or tryptophan. Fields, in order: J gene, clone size, D gene, V gene, CDR3 protein, CDR3 DNA. The D gene is left open where the match is weak. Size is stated for part of the rows, as once, few or many counts, or as a class when the clone is expanded.

TRBJ2-1 | NA | TRBD2 | TRBV4-1 | CASSQEEGMGLAGGAYNEQFF | TGCGCCAGCAGCCAAGAGGAGGGCATGGGACTAGCGGGGGGCGCATACAATGAGCAGTTCTTC
TRBJ1-6 | NA | NA | TRBV3-1/TRBV3-2 | CASSQDSNSPLHF | TGTGCCAGCAGTCAGGACAGTAATTCACCCCTCCACTTT
TRBJ2-1 | NA | TRBD2 | TRBV9 | CASSVGLAETYNEQFF | TGTGCCAGCAGCGTGGGACTAGCGGAAACCTACAATGAGCAGTTCTTC
TRBJ2-3 | NA | NA | TRBV5-1 | CASSIGQGGADTQYF | TGCGCCAGCAGCATCGGACAGGGAGGGGCAGATACGCAGTATTTT
TRBJ2-5 | NA | TRBD1 | TRBV24-1 | CATSGWTGGQETQYF | TGTGCCACCAGTGGTTGGACAGGGGGGCAAGAGACCCAGTACTTC
TRBJ2-3 | NA | TRBD2 | TRBV7-7 | CASSGGRLDTQYF | TGTGCTAGCTCGGGAGGGCGATTAGATACGCAGTATTTT
TRBJ1-5 | NA | NA | TRBV29-1 | CSVGEVNSNQPQHF | TGCAGCGTTGGCGAGGTAAATAGCAATCAGCCCCAGCATTTT
TRBJ2-1 | NA | NA | TRBV2 | CASSEVLGTLYNEQFF | TGTGCCAGCAGTGAAGTATTGGGGACACTCTACAATGAGCAGTTCTTC
TRBJ2-7 | NA | NA | TRBV4-1 | CASSPGEAYEQYF | TGCGCCAGCAGCCCGGGAGAGGCCTACGAGCAGTACTTC
TRBJ2-2 | NA | NA | TRBV11-2 | CASSLARTPNTGELFF | TGTGCCAGCAGCTTGGCCCGGACTCCGAACACCGGGGAGCTGTTTTTT
TRBJ2-3 | NA | NA | TRBV3-1/TRBV3-2 | CASEDRSTDTQYF | TGTGCCAGCGAGGACAGAAGCACAGATACGCAGTATTTT
TRBJ2-7 | NA | TRBD1 | TRBV27 | CASSSPRDRGWQYF | TGTGCCAGCAGTTCCCCTCGGGACAGGGGTTGGCAGTACTTC
TRBJ1-5 | NA | NA | TRBV19 | CASSLIRAGGQPQHF | TGTGCCAGTAGCCTCATCAGGGCCGGGGGTCAGCCCCAGCATTTT
TRBJ1-1 | NA | NA | TRBV5-1 | CASSRGGGSNTEAFF | TGCGCCAGCAGCCGAGGCGGGGGCTCGAACACTGAAGCTTTCTTT
TRBJ1-5 | NA | NA | TRBV2 | CASSEASGGQPQHF | TGTGCCAGCAGTGAAGCGTCGGGGGGTCAGCCCCAGCATTTT
TRBJ2-1 | NA | NA | TRBV28 | CASSLIGAYNEQFF | TGTGCCAGCAGTTTAATAGGGGCTTACAATGAGCAGTTCTTC
TRBJ2-5 | NA | TRBD1 | TRBV7-3 | CASSAGTGETQYF | TGTGCCAGCAGCGCTGGGACAGGAGAGACCCAGTACTTC
TRBJ1-2 | once | NA | TRBV24-1 | CATSDFGGYTF | TGTGCCACCAGTGATTTCGGTGGCTACACCTTC
TRBJ2-1 | NA | TRBD2 | TRBV4-2 | CASSHLMGERGDSYNEQFF | TGTGCCAGCAGCCACCTCATGGGGGAGCGGGGGGACTCCTACAATGAGCAGTTCTTC
TRBJ1-5 | NA | NA | TRBV10-3 | CAISESQGGNQPQHF | TGTGCCATCAGTGAGTCCCAGGGTGGCAATCAGCCCCAGCATTTT
TRBJ1-4 | NA | NA | TRBV5-1 | CASSAGDGDEKLFF | TGCGCCAGCAGCGCAGGGGACGGGGATGAAAAACTGTTTTTT
TRBJ2-1 | once | TRBD2 | TRBV10-3 | CAISQGTSWGEQFF | TGTGCCATCTCTCAGGGGACTAGCTGGGGTGAGCAGTTCTTC
TRBJ2-1 | NA | TRBD2 | TRBV9 | CASSVTSGTAYNEQFF | TGTGCCAGCAGCGTAACTAGCGGAACTGCTTACAATGAGCAGTTCTTC
TRBJ1-2 | NA | NA | TRBV5-5 | CASSFSNYGYTF | TGTGCCAGCAGCTTCAGTAACTATGGCTACACCTTC
TRBJ1-2 | NA | NA | TRBV28 | CASSFLIGYTF | TGTGCCAGCAGTTTTTTAATTGGCTACACCTTC
TRBJ2-1 | NA | TRBD2 | TRBV19 | CASRRTSGGYNEQFF | TGTGCCAGTAGGAGGACTAGCGGGGGGTACAATGAGCAGTTCTTC
TRBJ1-5 | NA | NA | TRBV5-1 | CASSLGLSGNQPQHF | TGCGCCAGCAGCCTCGGGTTAAGTGGCAATCAGCCCCAGCATTTT
TRBJ2-1 | NA | TRBD2 | TRBV6-5 | CASQLAGNNEQFF | TGTGCCAGTCAACTAGCGGGGAACAATGAGCAGTTCTTC
TRBJ1-6 | NA | NA | TRBV9 | CASSVVYNNSPLHF | TGTGCCAGCAGCGTAGTATATAATAATTCACCCCTCCACTTT
TRBJ2-3 | once | TRBD2 | TRBV25-1 | CASSLAGDLVTQYF | TGTGCCAGCAGTCTAGCGGGAGATCTCGTTACGCAGTATTTT